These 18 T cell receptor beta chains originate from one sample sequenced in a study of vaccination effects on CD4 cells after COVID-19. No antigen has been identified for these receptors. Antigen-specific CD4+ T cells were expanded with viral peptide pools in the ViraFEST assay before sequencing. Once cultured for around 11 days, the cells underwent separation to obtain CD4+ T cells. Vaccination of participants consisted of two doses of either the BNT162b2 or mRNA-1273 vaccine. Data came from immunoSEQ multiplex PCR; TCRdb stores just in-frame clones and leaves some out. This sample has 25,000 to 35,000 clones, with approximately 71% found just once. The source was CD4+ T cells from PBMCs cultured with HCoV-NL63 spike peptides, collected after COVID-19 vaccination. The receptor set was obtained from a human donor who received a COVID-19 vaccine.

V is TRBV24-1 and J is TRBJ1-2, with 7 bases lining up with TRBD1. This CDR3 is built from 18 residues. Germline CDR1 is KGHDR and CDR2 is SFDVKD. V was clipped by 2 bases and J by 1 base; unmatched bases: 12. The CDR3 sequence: CATSDSTPPGQLNYGYTF. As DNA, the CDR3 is TGTGCCACCAGTGATTCCACCCCGCCGGGACAGCTTAACTATGGCTACACCTTC.

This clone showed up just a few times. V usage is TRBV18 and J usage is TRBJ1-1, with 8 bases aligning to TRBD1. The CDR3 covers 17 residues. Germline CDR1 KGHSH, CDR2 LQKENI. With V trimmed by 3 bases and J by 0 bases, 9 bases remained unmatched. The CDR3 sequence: CASSPATGEVMNTEAFF. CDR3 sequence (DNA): TGTGCCAGCTCACCGGCGACAGGGGAGGTTATGAACACTGAAGCTTTCTTT.

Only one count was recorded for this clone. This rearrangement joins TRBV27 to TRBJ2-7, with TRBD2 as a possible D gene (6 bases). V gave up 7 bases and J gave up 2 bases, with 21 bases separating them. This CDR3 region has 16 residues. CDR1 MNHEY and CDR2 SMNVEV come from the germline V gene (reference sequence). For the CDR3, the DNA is TGTGCCAGCATTCAGAGCCAGGGACTCGCCCCCTACGAGCAGTACTTC. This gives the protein CASIQSQGLAPYEQYF.

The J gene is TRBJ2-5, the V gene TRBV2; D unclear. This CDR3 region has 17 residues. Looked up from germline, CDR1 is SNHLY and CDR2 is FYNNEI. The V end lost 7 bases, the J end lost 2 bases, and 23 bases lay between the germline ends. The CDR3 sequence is CASITVDPLLPQETQYF. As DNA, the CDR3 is TGTGCCAGCATAACGGTAGACCCCCTACTGCCTCAAGAGACCCAGTACTTC.

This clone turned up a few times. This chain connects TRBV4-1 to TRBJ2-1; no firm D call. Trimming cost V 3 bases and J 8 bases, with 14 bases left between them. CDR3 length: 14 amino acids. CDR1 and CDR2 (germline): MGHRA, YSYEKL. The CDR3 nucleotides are TGCGCCAGCAGCCACTATTCGTCTCAATATGAGCAGTTCTTC. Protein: CASSHYSSQYEQFF.

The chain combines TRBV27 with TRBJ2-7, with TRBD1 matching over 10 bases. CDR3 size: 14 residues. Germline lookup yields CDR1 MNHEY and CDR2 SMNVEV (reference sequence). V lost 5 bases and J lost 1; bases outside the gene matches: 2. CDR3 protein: CASSEDRGSYEQYF. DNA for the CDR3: TGTGCCAGCAGTGAGGACAGGGGGTCCTACGAGCAGTACTTC.

Here the CDR3 DNA reads TGCAGTGCTAGTCCCTCCTCAATGGGTTACAATGAGCAGTTCTTC. Amino acids: CSASPSSMGYNEQFF. The chain recombines TRBV20-1 with TRBJ2-1; unclear D gene. This CDR3 comprises 15 residues. Germline V gene lookup returns CDR1 DFQATT and CDR2 SNEGSKA (reference sequence). The V gene lost 3 bases and the J gene lost 4 bases, with 16 bases spanning the gap.

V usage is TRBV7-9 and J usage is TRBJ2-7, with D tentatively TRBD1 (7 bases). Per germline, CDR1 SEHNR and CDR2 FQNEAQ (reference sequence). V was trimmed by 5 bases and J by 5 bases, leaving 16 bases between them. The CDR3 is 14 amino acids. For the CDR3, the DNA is TGTGCCAGCAGCCTAAGTCGGGGGACAGACGAGCAGTACTTC. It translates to CASSLSRGTDEQYF.

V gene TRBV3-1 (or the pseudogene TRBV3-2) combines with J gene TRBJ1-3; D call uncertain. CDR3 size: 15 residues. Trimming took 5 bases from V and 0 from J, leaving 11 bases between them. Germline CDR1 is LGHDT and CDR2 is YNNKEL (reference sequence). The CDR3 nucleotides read TGTGCCAGCAGCAATACGGGGAACTCTGGAAACACCATATATTTT. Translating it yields CASSNTGNSGNTIYF.

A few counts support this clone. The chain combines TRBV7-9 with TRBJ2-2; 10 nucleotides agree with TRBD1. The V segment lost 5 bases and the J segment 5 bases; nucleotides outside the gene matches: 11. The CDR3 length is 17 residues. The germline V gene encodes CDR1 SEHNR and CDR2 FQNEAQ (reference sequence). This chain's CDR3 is CASSRTGGVDNTGELFF. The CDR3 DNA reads TGTGCCAGCAGCCGGACAGGGGGAGTGGACAATACCGGGGAGCTGTTTTTT. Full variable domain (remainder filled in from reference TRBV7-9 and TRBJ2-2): DTGVSQNPRHKITKRGQNVTFRCDPISEHNRLYWYRQTLGQGPEFLTYFQNEAQLEKSRLLSDRFSAERPKGSFSTLEIQRTEQGDSAMYLCASSRTGGVDNTGELFFGEGSRLTVL.

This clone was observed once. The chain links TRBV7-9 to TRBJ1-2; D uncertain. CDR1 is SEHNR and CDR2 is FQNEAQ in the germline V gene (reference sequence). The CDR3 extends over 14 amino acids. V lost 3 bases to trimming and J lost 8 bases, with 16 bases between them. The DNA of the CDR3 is TGTGCCAGCAGCTTCTCAGCCCCGGGGAGAGGCTACACCTTC. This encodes CASSFSAPGRGYTF.

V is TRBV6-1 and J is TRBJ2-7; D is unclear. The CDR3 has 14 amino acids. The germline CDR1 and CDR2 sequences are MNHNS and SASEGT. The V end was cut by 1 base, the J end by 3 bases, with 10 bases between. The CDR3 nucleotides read TGTGCCAGCAGTGAAGGAGTGGGGATCTACGAGCAGTACTTC. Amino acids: CASSEGVGIYEQYF.

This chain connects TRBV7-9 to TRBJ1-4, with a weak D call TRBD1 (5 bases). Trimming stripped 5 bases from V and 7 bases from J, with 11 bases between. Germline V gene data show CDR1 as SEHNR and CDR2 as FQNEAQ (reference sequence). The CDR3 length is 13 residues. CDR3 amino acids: CASSPEGVEKLFF. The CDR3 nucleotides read TGTGCCAGCAGCCCCGAAGGGGTTGAAAAACTGTTTTTT.

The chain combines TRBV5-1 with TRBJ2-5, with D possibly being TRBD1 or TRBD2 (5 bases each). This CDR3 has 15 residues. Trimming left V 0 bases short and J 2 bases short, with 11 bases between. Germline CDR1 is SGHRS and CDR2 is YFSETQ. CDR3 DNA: TGCGCCAGCAGCTTGGCTGGGGGTGTGCAAGAGACCCAGTACTTC. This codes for CASSLAGGVQETQYF.

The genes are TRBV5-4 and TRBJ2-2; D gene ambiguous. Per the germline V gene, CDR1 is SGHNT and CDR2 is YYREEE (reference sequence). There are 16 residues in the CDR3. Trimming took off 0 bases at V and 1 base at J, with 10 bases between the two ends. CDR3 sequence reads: CASSLAALKNTGELFF. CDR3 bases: TGTGCCAGCAGCTTGGCCGCACTAAAGAACACCGGGGAGCTGTTTTTT.

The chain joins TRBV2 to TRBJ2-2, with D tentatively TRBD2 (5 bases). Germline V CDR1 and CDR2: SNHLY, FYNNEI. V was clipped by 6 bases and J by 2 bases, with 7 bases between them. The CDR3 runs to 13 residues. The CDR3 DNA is TGTGCCAGCAGCGGGATTAACACCGGGGAGCTGTTTTTT. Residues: CASSGINTGELFF.

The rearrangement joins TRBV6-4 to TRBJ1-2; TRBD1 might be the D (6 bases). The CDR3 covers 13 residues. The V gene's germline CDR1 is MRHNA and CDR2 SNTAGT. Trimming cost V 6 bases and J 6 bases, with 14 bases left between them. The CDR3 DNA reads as TGTGCCAGCAGCGTACAGGGTCACGATGGCTACACCTTC. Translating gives CASSVQGHDGYTF.

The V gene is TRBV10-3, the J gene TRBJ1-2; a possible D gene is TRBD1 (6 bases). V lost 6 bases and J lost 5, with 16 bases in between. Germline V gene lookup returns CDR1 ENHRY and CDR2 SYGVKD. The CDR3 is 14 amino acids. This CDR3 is CAISPDRTEYGYTF. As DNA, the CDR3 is TGTGCCATCAGCCCGGACAGAACCGAATATGGCTACACCTTC.